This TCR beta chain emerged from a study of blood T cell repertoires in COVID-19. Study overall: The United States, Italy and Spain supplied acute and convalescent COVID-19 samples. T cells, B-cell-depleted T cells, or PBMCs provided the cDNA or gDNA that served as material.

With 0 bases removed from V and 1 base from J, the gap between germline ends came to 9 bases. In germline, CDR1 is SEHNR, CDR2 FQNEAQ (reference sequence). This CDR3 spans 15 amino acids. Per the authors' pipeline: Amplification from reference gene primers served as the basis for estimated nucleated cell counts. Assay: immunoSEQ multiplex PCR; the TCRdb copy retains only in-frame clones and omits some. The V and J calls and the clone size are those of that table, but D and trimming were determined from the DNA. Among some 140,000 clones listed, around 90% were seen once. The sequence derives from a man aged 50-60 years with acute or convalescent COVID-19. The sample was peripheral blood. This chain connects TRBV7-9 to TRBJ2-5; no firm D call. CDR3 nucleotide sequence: TGTGCCAGCAGCTTAGCGAGGAGAATCCAAGAGACCCAGTACTTC. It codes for CASSLARRIQETQYF. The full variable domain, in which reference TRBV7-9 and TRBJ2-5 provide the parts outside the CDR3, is DTGVSQNPRHKITKRGQNVTFRCDPISEHNRLYWYRQTLGQGPEFLTYFQNEAQLEKSRLLSDRFSAERPKGSFSTLEIQRTEQGDSAMYLCASSLARRIQETQYFGPGTRLLVL.